The following is a T cell receptor (beta chain) sequence with its context. This sample is drawn from a study of shared clonotypes between healthy human individuals. Cells designated naive CD8 were CD45RO-negative and were positively selected for CCR7, with terminally differentiated effector memory CD45RA+ cells excluded. Libraries were prepared by immunoSEQ multiplex PCR; TCRdb keeps only in-frame clonotypes and omits some of them. The sample lists about 2.1 million clones, over 85% occurring once. The germline V gene encodes CDR1 MNHEY and CDR2 SVGAGI. This CDR3 has 14 amino acids. V lost 7 bases and J 1 base, leaving 13 bases between the germline ends.

The sample consisted of naive CD8+ T cells from PBMCs. The clonotype originates from a man between 18 and 29 years old in good health. Some clones in this sample may be carry-over from other donors' samples. The chain carries TRBV6-5 and TRBJ1-1; D is perhaps TRBD1 (5 bases). CDR3 bases: TGTGCCAGCACCCGGGGGATCCGGAACACTGAAGCTTTCTTT. This gives the protein CASTRGIRNTEAFF.